Shown below are 5 T cell receptor beta chains from a single sample sequenced in a study of glioma-infiltrating T cells after dendritic cell vaccination. Sequenced by immunoSEQ multiplex PCR; TCRdb stores in-frame clones only, minus some. The sample has tens of thousands of clones; about four fifths are singletons. Specified time point: after dendritic cell vaccination, including at tumor progression/relapse. Sequences were derived from blood, sampled after dendritic cell vaccination. The receptors were gathered from a human donor with glioblastoma.

The chain combines TRBV2 with TRBJ2-1; the D gene is possibly TRBD2 (5 bases). V lost 5 bases to trimming and J lost 5 bases, with 10 bases between them. CDR3 length: 13 amino acids. Germline lookup yields CDR1 SNHLY and CDR2 FYNNEI. Written as DNA, the CDR3 is TGTGCCAGCAGTTCTGGACTCAACAATGAGCAGTTCTTC. Its translation is CASSSGLNNEQFF.

The chain uses TRBV7-9 and TRBJ1-2; 9 bases agree with TRBD1. After removal of 5 bases from V and 5 bases from J, the junction contained 6 bases not matched to a gene. The CDR3 sequence is 14 residues long. The germline gives CDR1 SEHNR, CDR2 FQNEAQ (reference sequence). The CDR3 protein is CASSPGTGTYGYTF. CDR3 nucleotides: TGTGCCAGCAGCCCCGGGACAGGGACATATGGCTACACCTTC.

The gene calls are TRBV5-1 and TRBJ2-5; 13 nucleotides align to TRBD2. Looked up from germline, CDR1 is SGHRS and CDR2 is YFSETQ. J lost 4 bases, V lost 2 bases, and 2 bases had no gene match. This CDR3 has 15 residues. Written as DNA, the CDR3 is TGCGCCAGCAGCTTATGGACTAGCGGGGGAGAGACCCAGTACTTC. The encoded protein is CASSLWTSGGETQYF. Supplemented by reference TRBV5-1 and TRBJ2-5, the full variable domain reads KAGVTQTPRYLIKTRGQQVTLSCSPISGHRSVSWYQQTPGQGLQFLFEYFSETQRNKGNFPGRFSGRQFSNSRSEMNVSTLELGDSALYLCASSLWTSGGETQYFGPGTRLLVL.

This clone was counted a single time. This chain links TRBV2 with TRBJ1-4, with 8 bases lining up with TRBD1. V shed 7 bases and J 6 bases; nucleotides not matched to a gene: 10. The CDR3 runs to 15 residues. Germline CDR1 reads SNHLY; CDR2 reads FYNNEI. CDR3 in DNA: TGTGCCAGCACGCCGTCGACAGGGGTGGATGAAAAACTGTTTTTT. Translated, it gives CASTPSTGVDEKLFF.

This clone has only a few counts. The rearrangement joins TRBV4-3 to TRBJ2-7; D might be TRBD1 (5 bases). CDR3 length equals 15 residues. V gave up 1 base and J gave up 2 bases, with 12 bases separating them. Germline V lookup: CDR1 LGHNA, CDR2 YSLEER. The CDR3 DNA is TGCGCCAGCAGCCAAGGACAGACTTCTACCTACGAGCAGTACTTC. It is translated as CASSQGQTSTYEQYF.